The source of this T cell receptor beta chain is a study of T cell repertoires in ileal Crohn's disease. Study information: About 36% were active smokers at surgery; median disease duration was around 7.9 years. Whole-study findings and limits: Clonality above 26.8% at surgery always came with endoscopic recurrence. Compared with CD4 T cells, sorted CD8 cells carried more expanded clones. Active smokers at surgery had more clonal expansions than non-smokers.

On this clone itself: The antigen is undetermined.

This CDR3 is 12 amino acids long. Trimming left V 1 base short and J 12 bases short, with 9 bases between. Germline V gene lookup returns CDR1 SEHNR and CDR2 FQNEAQ (reference sequence). Assay used: immunoSEQ multiplex PCR; TCRdb lists only in-frame clones, some missing. This table has some 2,000 clones, roughly four fifths appearing once. Lamina propria lymphocytes from surgical specimens were isolated on a density gradient before sorting. The sequence came from an adult with Crohn's disease. Some clones in this sample may be carry-over from other donors' samples. This chain joins TRBV7-9 and TRBJ1-4; a possible D gene is TRBD1 (5 bases). The sample comprised CD8+ T cells from ileum. The CDR3 is CASSLGGWELFF. DNA of the CDR3: TGTGCCAGCAGCTTAGGGGGCTGGGAACTGTTTTTT.